These 21 T cell receptor beta chains were sequenced from one sample in a study of blood T cells in healthy people across ages. With a J-beta primer mix and a sample-barcoded 5' primer, a second PCR ran about 6 to 11 cycles. MiXCR, applied by TCRdb to the 5' RACE reads, yields one record per CDR3 protein. This table holds approximately 690,000 distinct CDR3 sequences, about 43% found once. Sequences were obtained from blood. The origin of the receptors is an elderly man in good health.

On this clonotype itself: Because the CDR3 is missing its conserved closing phenylalanine or tryptophan, this is likely a read error. This chain joins TRBV15 and TRBJ1-4; D is unclear. CDR1 is LNHNV, CDR2 YYDKDF, per germline (reference sequence). The CDR3 covers 14 residues. V lost 3 bases to trimming and J lost 8 bases, with 13 bases between them. CDR3 sequence (DNA): TGTGCCACCAGCAGTCTGGGAGCGGGGGAAAAACTGTTTTAT. Translating it yields CATSSLGAGEKLFY.

Note on this clonotype: A much larger clonotype is one base distant, so this may be a read error. This chain's CDR3 is CASSVERNINEQYF. The CDR3 bases are TGTGCCAGCAGCGTAGAACGCAATATCAACGAGCAGTACTTC. The chain is built from TRBV7-2 and TRBJ2-7; D unclear. The germline CDR1 and CDR2 sequences are SGHTA and FQGNSA. Trimming cost V 5 bases and J 5 bases, with 16 bases left between them. CDR3 length: 14 amino acids. Using reference TRBV7-2 and TRBJ2-7 for the parts outside the CDR3, the full variable domain is GAGVSQSPSNKVTEKGKDVELRCDPISGHTALYWYRQSLGQGLEFLIYFQGNSAPDKSGLPSDRFSAERTGGSVSTLTIQRTQQEDSAVYLCASSVERNINEQYFGPGTRLTVT.

About this clonotype itself: A read error is possible here, since a much larger clone lies one base away. The chain uses TRBV5-1 and TRBJ2-1; 7 bases fit TRBD2. The J call is in doubt because the DNA end fits TRBJ2-7 better. The CDR3 loop spans 16 amino acids. The germline V gene encodes CDR1 SGHRS and CDR2 YFSETQ. The CDR3 reads CASSPPSGSLYNEQYF. The CDR3, as DNA: TGCGCCAGCAGCCCCCCTAGCGGAAGCCTCTACAATGAGCAGTACTTC.

This clonotype has just a few counts. The J gene is TRBJ2-7, the V gene TRBV21-1; the table names TRBD2, a call not compared with the DNA. TRBV21-1 corresponds to a pseudogene. This CDR3 contains 15 residues. Written as DNA, the CDR3 is TGTGCCAGCAGCATGCTAGCGGGAGCAGAGAATGAGCAGTACTTC. Translation: CASSMLAGAENEQYF.

CDR3 loop: CASSFASAGIEQYF. In DNA form, the CDR3 reads TGTGCCAGCAGCTTCGCTAGTGCGGGGATCGAGCAGTACTTC. V usage is TRBV5-6 and J usage is TRBJ2-5; D possibly corresponds to TRBD2 (6 bases). The J call may be incorrect, as the DNA end agrees better with TRBJ2-7. The CDR3 sequence is 14 residues long. Germline V gives CDR1 SGHDT, CDR2 YYEEEE.

To note about this clonotype: At one end the junction does not follow the germline gene, possibly because of a read error. V and J are TRBV7-2 and TRBJ2-5; 8 bases match TRBD1. Germline V lookup: CDR1 SGHTA, CDR2 FQGNSA. The CDR3 consists of 20 residues. In DNA form, the CDR3 reads TGTGCCAGCAGCGTAGCCGGACAGGGAACCTATATTGGGTACCAAGAGACCCAGTACTTC. Its protein is CASSVAGQGTYIGYQETQYF.

The rearrangement joins TRBV15 to TRBJ2-1; 7 bases are a match to TRBD2. CDR3 length: 15 amino acids. V dropped 5 bases and J dropped 10; count of bases not matched to a gene: 14. Looked up from germline, CDR1 is LNHNV and CDR2 is YYDKDF (reference sequence). The DNA for the CDR3 is TGTGCCACCAGCCGCCGGAGCGGGAAGAGTGACGAGCAGTTCTTC. Translating gives CATSRRSGKSDEQFF. The full variable domain, completed using reference TRBV15 and TRBJ2-1, is DAMVIQNPRYQVTQFGKPVTLSCSQTLNHNVMYWYQQKSSQAPKLLFHYYDKDFNNEADTPDNFQSRRPNTSFCFLDIRSPGLGDTAMYLCATSRRSGKSDEQFFGPGTRLTVL.

This chain connects TRBV6-6 to TRBJ1-5; no reliable D call. V was shortened by 4 bases and J by 4 bases, with 17 bases between the two germline ends. The CDR3 contains 16 residues. Germline V gene lookup returns CDR1 MNHNY and CDR2 SVGAGI (reference sequence). The CDR3 nucleotides read TGTGCCAGCAGTTTCTCAATCGGATCAGGAAATCAGCCCCAGCATTTT. It is translated as CASSFSIGSGNQPQHF.

The V gene is TRBV7-2, the J gene TRBJ1-1; no clear D. CDR1 SGHTA and CDR2 FQGNSA come from the germline V gene. The V gene lost 5 bases and the J gene lost 6 bases, with 16 bases spanning the gap. The CDR3 has 14 amino acids. CDR3 sequence: CASSLRLGSAEAFF. The CDR3 DNA is TGTGCCAGCAGCCTCCGGTTGGGGAGCGCTGAAGCTTTCTTT.

A few counts support this clonotype. The chain employs TRBV4-3 and TRBJ2-7; D unclear. The V end was cut by 4 bases, the J end by 2 bases, with 12 bases between. The CDR3 spans 14 residues. Germline V CDR1 and CDR2: LGHNA, YSLEER. CDR3: CASSPPGLPYEQYF. As DNA, the CDR3 is TGCGCCAGCAGCCCGCCGGGCCTCCCCTACGAGCAGTACTTC.

V is TRBV27 and J is TRBJ2-6; D not resolved. Trimming shortened V by 7 bases and J by 0 bases, and 13 bases separated the two germline ends. This CDR3 contains 16 residues. Germline loops: CDR1 MNHEY, CDR2 SMNVEV (reference sequence). This CDR3 is CASKIRRISGANVLTF. The CDR3 nucleotides are TGTGCCAGCAAGATCCGACGGATCTCTGGGGCCAACGTCCTGACTTTC.

This clonotype showed up many times. The CDR3 here is CASSLVFGTENEAFF. In nucleotides, the CDR3 is TGTGCCAGCAGTTTAGTATTCGGGACAGAAAATGAAGCTTTCTTT. The chain carries TRBV12-3 or TRBV12-4 and TRBJ1-1; 7 nucleotides agree with TRBD1. The junction had 9 bases not matched to a gene; V was cut back by 1 base and J by 7 bases. The CDR3 runs 15 residues.

This chain links TRBV4-2 with TRBJ1-5; D remains ambiguous. V lost 0 bases and J lost 7, with 16 bases in between. The CDR3 is 16 residues long. The V gene's germline CDR1 is LGHNA and CDR2 YNFKEQ. The CDR3 bases are TGTGCCAGCAGCCAAGATTATAGGTCGCGGCGGCAGCCCCAGCATTTT. It translates to CASSQDYRSRRQPQHF.

This clonotype has a handful of counts. The chain links TRBV5-6 to TRBJ2-3, with 11 bases aligning to TRBD1. The V and J ends lost 0 bases and 5 bases, in that order; junction bases with no gene match: 5. The CDR3 covers 16 residues. Germline assignment: CDR1 SGHDT and CDR2 YYEEEE. The CDR3 protein is CASSLGDRGFGDTQYF. For the CDR3, the DNA is TGTGCCAGCAGCTTGGGGGACAGGGGGTTCGGAGATACGCAGTATTTT. Supplemented by reference TRBV5-6 and TRBJ2-3, the full variable domain reads DAGVTQSPTHLIKTRGQQVTLRCSPKSGHDTVSWYQQALGQGPQFIFQYYEEEERQRGNFPDRFSGHQFPNYSSELNVNALLLGDSALYLCASSLGDRGFGDTQYFGPGTRLTVL.

Only a few counts were recorded for this clonotype. This CDR3 reads CASSPQGGQETQYF. CDR3 nucleotide sequence: TGTGCCAGCAGTCCGCAGGGAGGACAAGAGACCCAGTACTTC. The chain joins TRBV6-2 or TRBV6-3 to TRBJ2-5, with D tentatively TRBD2 (6 bases). Per germline, CDR1 MNHEY and CDR2 SVGEGT. V was cut by 5 bases and J by 2 bases, with 12 bases left in between. There are 14 residues in the CDR3.

In its sample, this clonotype was seen a few times. This chain connects TRBV19 to TRBJ2-1, with 7 bases identical to TRBD1. Germline-derived CDR1 and CDR2 are LNHDA and SQIVND (reference sequence). V lost 5 bases to trimming and J lost 7 bases; unmatched junction nucleotides: 8. The CDR3 totals 14 residues. This CDR3 is CASSPHRGSNEQFF. DNA for the CDR3: TGTGCCAGTAGTCCTCACAGGGGTTCTAATGAGCAGTTCTTC.

This clonotype was recorded at least ten times. J is TRBJ2-1 and V is TRBV3-1; 8 nucleotides line up with TRBD2. Germline CDR1 LGHDT, CDR2 YNNKEL (reference sequence). With 6 bases clipped from V and 2 bases from J, the junction kept 6 bases outside the gene matches. CDR3 length: 15 amino acids. The DNA for the CDR3 is TGTGCCAGCAGTCCCCCGGGACTAGCCTACAATGAGCAGTTCTTC. Translated, it gives CASSPPGLAYNEQFF.

The rearrangement uses TRBV20-1 and TRBJ2-2, with TRBD2 as a possible D gene (5 bases). This CDR3 comprises 13 residues. The V gene's germline CDR1 is DFQATT and CDR2 SNEGSKA (reference sequence). Deletions cut 7 bases from V and 6 bases from J, with 15 bases between. For the CDR3, the DNA is TGCAGTGTTAGCCGGGGTATCGCCGGGGAGCTGTTTTTT. As protein: CSVSRGIAGELFF.

On this clonotype itself: A much larger clone sits a single nucleotide away, making a read error possible. The chain couples TRBV2 to TRBJ2-3, with unresolved D. V was cut by 4 bases and J by 7 bases, with 9 bases left in between. CDR3 length equals 12 residues. The germline V gene has CDR1 SNHLY and CDR2 FYNNEI. The CDR3 protein is CASSAAQNTQYF. The CDR3, as DNA: TGTGCCAGCAGTGCTGCGCAGAATACGCAGTATTTT.

The J gene is TRBJ1-4, the V gene TRBV14; a weak D match, TRBD1 (6 bases). This CDR3 spans 16 amino acids. CDR1 is SGHDN and CDR2 is FVKESK in the germline V gene. The germline V and J ends were trimmed by 2 bases and 4 bases, with 14 bases remaining between them. The CDR3 is CASSQWGRTFNEKLFF. The CDR3 nucleotides read TGTGCCAGCAGCCAATGGGGGCGGACTTTTAATGAAAAACTGTTTTTT.

This clonotype was observed a handful of times. The chain recombines TRBV20-1 with TRBJ2-3, with 8 bases that match TRBD2. Germline-derived CDR1 and CDR2 are DFQATT and SNEGSKA (reference sequence). The CDR3 consists of 14 residues. The CDR3 nucleotides read TGCAGCGAAAATAGCGGGAAGGTTTCAAATACGCAGTATTTT. As protein: CSENSGKVSNTQYF.